This T cell receptor beta chain came from a study of identical twins. The study's findings and limits: Less excess twin sharing appeared in beta out-of-frame sequences.

As for this clonotype: What it recognizes is unknown.

Each CDR3 protein is one row after TCRdb ran MiXCR on the 5' RACE reads. The data contain around 250,000 distinct CDR3 sequences, 6.5% of them seen just once; the ten biggest clones take up about 14%. CDR3 length equals 16 residues. CDR1 SGDLS and CDR2 YYNGEE come from the germline V gene. The V and J ends lost 3 bases and 4 bases respectively, with 16 bases between them. The sample was also linked to a second study, of T cells expressing NK-cell markers. That paper adds: Out of eight donors sequenced, seven tested HCMV-seropositive and the remaining one seronegative. NKG2C+ dominant clonotype frequencies in roughly six donors were roughly 1.0-7.5% of CD8+ T cells. One observes that, in four donors, these clonotypes were also the leading ones within the CD3+CD56-NKG2C+ fraction.

The clonotype originates from a young woman in good health. Material: CD8+ T cells sorted from blood. The V and J genes are TRBV9 and TRBJ1-4, with D maybe TRBD1 (5 bases). The CDR3 loop reads CASSAPAGTGNEKLFF. The DNA of the CDR3 is TGTGCCAGCAGCGCTCCTGCTGGGACGGGTAATGAAAAACTGTTTTTT.